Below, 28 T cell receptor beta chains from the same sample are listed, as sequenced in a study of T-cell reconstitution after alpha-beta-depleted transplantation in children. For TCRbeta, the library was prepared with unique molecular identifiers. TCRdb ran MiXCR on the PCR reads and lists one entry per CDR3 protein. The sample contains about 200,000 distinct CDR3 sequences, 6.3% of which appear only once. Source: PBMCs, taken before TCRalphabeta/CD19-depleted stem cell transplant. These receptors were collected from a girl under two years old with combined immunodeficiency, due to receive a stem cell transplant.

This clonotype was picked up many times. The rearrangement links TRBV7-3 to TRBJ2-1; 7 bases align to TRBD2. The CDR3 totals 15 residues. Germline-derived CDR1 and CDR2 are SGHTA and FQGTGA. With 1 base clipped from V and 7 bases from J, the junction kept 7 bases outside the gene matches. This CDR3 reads CASSLIGGRLNEQFF. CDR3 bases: TGTGCCAGCAGCTTAATCGGCGGGAGATTGAATGAGCAGTTCTTC.

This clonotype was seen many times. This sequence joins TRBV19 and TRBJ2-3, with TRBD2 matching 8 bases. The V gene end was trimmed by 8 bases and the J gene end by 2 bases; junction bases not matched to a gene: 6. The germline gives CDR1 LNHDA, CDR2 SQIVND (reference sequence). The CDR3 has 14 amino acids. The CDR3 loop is CASWDSGDTDTQYF. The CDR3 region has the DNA TGTGCCAGTTGGGATAGCGGGGACACAGATACGCAGTATTTT.

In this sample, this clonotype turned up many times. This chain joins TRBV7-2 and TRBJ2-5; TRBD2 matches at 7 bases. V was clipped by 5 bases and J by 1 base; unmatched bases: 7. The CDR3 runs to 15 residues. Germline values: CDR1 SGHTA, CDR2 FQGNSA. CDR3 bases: TGTGCCAGCAGCCCCCTAGGCGGGGGCCAAGAGACCCAGTACTTC. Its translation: CASSPLGGGQETQYF.

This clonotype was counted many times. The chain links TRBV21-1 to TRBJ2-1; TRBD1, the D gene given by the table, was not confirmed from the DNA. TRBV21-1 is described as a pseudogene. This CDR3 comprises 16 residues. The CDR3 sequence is CASSPHRDRGRDEQFF. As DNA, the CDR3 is TGTGCCAGCAGCCCCCACCGGGACAGGGGCCGGGATGAGCAGTTCTTC.

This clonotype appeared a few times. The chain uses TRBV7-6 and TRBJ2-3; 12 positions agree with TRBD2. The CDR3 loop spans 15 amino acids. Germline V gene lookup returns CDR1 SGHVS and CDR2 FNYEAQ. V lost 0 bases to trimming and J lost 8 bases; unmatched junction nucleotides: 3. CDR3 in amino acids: CASSLAASGRGTQYF. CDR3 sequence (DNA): TGTGCCAGCAGCTTAGCGGCTAGCGGGAGGGGTACGCAGTATTTT.

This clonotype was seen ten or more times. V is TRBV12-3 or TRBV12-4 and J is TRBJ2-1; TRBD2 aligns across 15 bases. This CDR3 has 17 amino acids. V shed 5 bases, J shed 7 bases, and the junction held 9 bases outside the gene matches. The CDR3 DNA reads TGTGCCAGCAGTCTCGGACTAGCGGGAGGGATGAAGAATGAGCAGTTCTTC. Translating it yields CASSLGLAGGMKNEQFF.

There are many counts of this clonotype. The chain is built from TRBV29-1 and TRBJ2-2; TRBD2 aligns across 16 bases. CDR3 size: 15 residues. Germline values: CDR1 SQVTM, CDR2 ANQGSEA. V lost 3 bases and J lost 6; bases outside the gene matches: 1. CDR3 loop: CSVEGLAGGAGELFF. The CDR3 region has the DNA TGCAGCGTTGAGGGACTAGCGGGGGGGGCCGGGGAGCTGTTTTTT.

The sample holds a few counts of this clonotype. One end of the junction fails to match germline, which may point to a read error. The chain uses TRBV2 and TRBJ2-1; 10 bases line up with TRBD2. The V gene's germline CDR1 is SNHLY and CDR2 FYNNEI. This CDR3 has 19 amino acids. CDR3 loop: CTSSFLGTSAVFSYNEQFF. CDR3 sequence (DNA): TGTACCAGCAGTTTCCTTGGGACTAGCGCCGTATTCTCCTACAATGAGCAGTTCTTC.

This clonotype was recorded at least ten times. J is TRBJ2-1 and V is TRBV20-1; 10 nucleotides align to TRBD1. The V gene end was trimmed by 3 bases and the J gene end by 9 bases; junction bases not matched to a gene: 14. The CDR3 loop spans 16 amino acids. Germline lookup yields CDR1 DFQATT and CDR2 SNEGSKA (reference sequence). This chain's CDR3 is CSASDKGQGNVGEQFF. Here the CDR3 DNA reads TGCAGTGCTAGTGACAAGGGACAGGGGAACGTTGGTGAGCAGTTCTTC.

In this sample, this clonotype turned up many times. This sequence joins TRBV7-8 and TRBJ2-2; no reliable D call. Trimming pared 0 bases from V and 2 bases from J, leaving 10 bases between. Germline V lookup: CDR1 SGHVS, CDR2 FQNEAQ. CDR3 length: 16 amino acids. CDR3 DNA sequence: TGTGCCAGCAGCTTAGCGCCCTTTGGCAACACCGGGGAGCTGTTTTTT. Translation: CASSLAPFGNTGELFF. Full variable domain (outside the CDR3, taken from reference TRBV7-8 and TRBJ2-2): GAGVSQSPRYKVAKRGQDVALRCDPISGHVSLFWYQQALGQGPEFLTYFQNEAQLDKSGLPSDRFFAERPEGSVSTLKIQRTQQEDSAVYLCASSLAPFGNTGELFFGEGSRLTVL.

The CDR3 DNA reads as TGTGCCTTCAGTTTAGGGGGACTAGCGGGGGGGCCCCACAATGAGCAGTTCTTC. As protein: CAFSLGGLAGGPHNEQFF. The V and J genes are TRBV12-3 or TRBV12-4 and TRBJ2-1, with 16 positions matching TRBD2. After removal of 11 bases from V and 5 bases from J, the junction contained 15 bases not matched to a gene. The CDR3 runs 18 residues.

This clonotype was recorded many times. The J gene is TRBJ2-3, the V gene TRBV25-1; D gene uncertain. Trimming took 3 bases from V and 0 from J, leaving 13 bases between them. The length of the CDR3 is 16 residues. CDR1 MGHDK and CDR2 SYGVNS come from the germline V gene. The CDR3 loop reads CASSDVVIPSTDTQYF. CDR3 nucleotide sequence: TGTGCCAGCAGTGATGTTGTGATACCTAGCACAGATACGCAGTATTTT.

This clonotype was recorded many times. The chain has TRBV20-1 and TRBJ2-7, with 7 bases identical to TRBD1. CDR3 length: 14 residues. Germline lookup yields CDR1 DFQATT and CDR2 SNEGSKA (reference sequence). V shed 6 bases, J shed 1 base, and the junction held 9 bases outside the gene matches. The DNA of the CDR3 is TGCAGTGCCACGGGGACAGTCCCGTCCTACGAGCAGTACTTC. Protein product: CSATGTVPSYEQYF.

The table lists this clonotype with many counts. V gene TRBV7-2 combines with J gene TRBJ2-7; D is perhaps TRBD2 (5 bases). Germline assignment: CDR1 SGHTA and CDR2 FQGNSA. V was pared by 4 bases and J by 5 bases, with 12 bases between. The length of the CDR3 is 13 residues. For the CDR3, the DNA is TGTGCCAGCAGCTCCTCGGGAAACCACGAGCAGTACTTC. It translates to CASSSSGNHEQYF.

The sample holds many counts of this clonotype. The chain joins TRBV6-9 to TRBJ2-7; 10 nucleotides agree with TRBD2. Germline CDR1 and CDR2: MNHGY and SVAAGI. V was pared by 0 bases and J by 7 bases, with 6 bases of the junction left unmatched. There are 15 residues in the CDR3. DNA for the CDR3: TGTGCCAGCAGTTATTCGTACCCACTAGCGGGAGAGCAGTACTTC. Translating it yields CASSYSYPLAGEQYF.

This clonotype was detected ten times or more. The CDR3 sequence: CATSKPGEQYF. The CDR3 bases are TGTGCCACCAGCAAACCGGGGGAGCAGTACTTC. The J gene is TRBJ2-7, the V gene TRBV15, with a tentative D call TRBD2 (5 bases). V lost 4 bases and J lost 7, with 8 bases in between. The germline V gene encodes CDR1 LNHNV and CDR2 YYDKDF (reference sequence). The CDR3 sequence is 11 residues long.

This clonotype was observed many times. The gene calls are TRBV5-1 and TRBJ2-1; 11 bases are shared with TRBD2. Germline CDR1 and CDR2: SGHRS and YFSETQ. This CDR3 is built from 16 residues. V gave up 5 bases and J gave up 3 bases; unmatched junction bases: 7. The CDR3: CASSGTSGGFYNEQFF. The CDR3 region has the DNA TGCGCCAGCAGTGGAACTAGCGGGGGTTTCTACAATGAGCAGTTCTTC.

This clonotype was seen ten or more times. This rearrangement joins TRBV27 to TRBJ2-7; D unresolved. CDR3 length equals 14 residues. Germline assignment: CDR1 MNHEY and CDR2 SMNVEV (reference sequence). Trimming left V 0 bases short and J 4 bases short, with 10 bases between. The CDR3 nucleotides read TGTGCCAGCAGTTTATCGAGCAGGCAGTACGAGCAGTACTTC. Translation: CASSLSSRQYEQYF.

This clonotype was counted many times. The CDR3, as DNA: TGTGCCAGCAGCCCCCTCAAGGGGGGTCTCAATGAGCAGTTCTTC. As protein: CASSPLKGGLNEQFF. The V gene is TRBV12-3 or TRBV12-4, the J gene TRBJ2-1; D is possibly TRBD1 or TRBD2 (6 bases each). V was clipped by 6 bases and J by 6 bases, with 18 bases between them. The CDR3 is 15 amino acids.

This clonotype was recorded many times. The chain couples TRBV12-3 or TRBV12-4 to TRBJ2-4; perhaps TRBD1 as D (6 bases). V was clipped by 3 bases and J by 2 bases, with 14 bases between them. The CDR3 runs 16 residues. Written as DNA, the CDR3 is TGTGCCAGCAGTTTCGGCGCAGGGGAGACCAAAAACATTCAGTACTTC. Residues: CASSFGAGETKNIQYF.

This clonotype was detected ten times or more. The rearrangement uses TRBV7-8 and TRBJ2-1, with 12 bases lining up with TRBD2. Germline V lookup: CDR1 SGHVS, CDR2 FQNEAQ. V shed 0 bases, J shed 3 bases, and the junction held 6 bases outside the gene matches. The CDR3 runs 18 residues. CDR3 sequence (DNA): TGTGCCAGCAGCTTAGCGCTTCTAGCGGGGGGGCTCTACAATGAGCAGTTCTTC. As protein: CASSLALLAGGLYNEQFF. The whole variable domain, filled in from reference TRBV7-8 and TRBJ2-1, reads GAGVSQSPRYKVAKRGQDVALRCDPISGHVSLFWYQQALGQGPEFLTYFQNEAQLDKSGLPSDRFFAERPEGSVSTLKIQRTQQEDSAVYLCASSLALLAGGLYNEQFFGPGTRLTVL.

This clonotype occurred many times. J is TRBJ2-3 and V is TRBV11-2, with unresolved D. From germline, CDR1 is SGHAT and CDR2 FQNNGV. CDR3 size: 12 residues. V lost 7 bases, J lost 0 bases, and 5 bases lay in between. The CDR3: CASTTSTDTQYF. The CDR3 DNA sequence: TGTGCCAGCACAACTAGCACAGATACGCAGTATTTT.

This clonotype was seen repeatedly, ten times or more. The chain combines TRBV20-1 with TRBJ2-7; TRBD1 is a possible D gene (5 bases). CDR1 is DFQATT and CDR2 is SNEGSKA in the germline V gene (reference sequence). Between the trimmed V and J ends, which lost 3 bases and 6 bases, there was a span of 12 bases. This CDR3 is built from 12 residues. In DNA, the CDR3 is TGCAGTGCTAGGTACCAGGGTAGCGAGCAGTACTTC. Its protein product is CSARYQGSEQYF.

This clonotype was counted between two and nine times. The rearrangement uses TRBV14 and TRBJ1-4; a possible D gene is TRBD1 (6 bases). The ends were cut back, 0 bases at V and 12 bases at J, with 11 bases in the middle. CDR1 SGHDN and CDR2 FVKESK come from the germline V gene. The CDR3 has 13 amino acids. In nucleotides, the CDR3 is TGTGCCAGCAGCCAAGACTCCGGGACACAACTGTTTTTT. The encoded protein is CASSQDSGTQLFF.

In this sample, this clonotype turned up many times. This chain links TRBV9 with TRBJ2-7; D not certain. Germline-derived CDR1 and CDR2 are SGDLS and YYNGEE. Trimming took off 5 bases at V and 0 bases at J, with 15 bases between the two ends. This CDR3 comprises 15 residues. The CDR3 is CASSFGLSDSYEQYF. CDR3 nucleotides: TGTGCCAGCAGTTTTGGGCTATCAGACTCCTACGAGCAGTACTTC.

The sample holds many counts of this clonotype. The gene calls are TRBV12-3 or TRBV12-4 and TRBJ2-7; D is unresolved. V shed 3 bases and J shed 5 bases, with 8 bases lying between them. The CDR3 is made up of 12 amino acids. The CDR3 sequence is CASSFLAHEQYF. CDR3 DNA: TGTGCCAGCAGTTTTCTTGCCCACGAGCAGTACTTC.

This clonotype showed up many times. This CDR3 reads CASSYGIPSEQFF. The CDR3 DNA sequence: TGTGCCAGCAGTTACGGGATTCCCTCGGAGCAGTTCTTC. This rearrangement joins TRBV6-5 to TRBJ2-1, with D unresolved. Germline CDR1 reads MNHEY; CDR2 reads SVGAGI. The CDR3 runs 13 residues. V lost 2 bases, J lost 10 bases, and 12 bases lay in between.

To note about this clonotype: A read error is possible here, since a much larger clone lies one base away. The CDR3 region is CASSCRTDPADTQYF. For the CDR3, the DNA is TGCGCCAGCAGCTGCCGGACTGACCCCGCAGATACGCAGTATTTT. This sequence joins TRBV5-1 and TRBJ2-3; D is perhaps TRBD2 (5 bases). The CDR3 covers 15 residues. The V gene's germline CDR1 is SGHRS and CDR2 YFSETQ. Trimming pared 3 bases from V and 4 bases from J, leaving 15 bases between.